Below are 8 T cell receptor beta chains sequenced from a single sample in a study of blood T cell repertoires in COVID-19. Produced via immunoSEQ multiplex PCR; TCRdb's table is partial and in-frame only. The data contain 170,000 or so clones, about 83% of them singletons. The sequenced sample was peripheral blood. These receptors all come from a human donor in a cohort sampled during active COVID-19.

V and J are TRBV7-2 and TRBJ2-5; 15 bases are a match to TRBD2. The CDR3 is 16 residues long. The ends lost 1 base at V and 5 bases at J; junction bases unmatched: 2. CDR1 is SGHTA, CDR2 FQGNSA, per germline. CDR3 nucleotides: TGTGCCAGCAGCTTAGGGACTAGCGGGAGGGGGGAGACCCAGTACTTC. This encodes CASSLGTSGRGETQYF.

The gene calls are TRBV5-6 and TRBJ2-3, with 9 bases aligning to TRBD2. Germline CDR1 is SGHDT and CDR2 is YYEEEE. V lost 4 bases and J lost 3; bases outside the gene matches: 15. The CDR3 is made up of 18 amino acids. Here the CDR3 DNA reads TGTGCCAGCAGCGCCAATAGCGGGAGAGTCGGGAAAACAGATACGCAGTATTTT. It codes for CASSANSGRVGKTDTQYF.

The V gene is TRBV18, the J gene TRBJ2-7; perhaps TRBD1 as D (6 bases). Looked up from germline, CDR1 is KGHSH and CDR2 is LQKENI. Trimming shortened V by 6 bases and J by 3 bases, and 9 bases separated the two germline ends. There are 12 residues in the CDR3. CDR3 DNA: TGTGCCAGCTCGTCACAGGGCTACGAGCAGTACTTC. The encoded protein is CASSSQGYEQYF. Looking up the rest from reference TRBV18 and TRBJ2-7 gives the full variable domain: NAGVMQNPRHLVRRRGQEARLRCSPMKGHSHVYWYRQLPEEGLKFMVYLQKENIIDESGMPKERFSAEFPKEGPSILRIQQVVRGDSAAYFCASSSQGYEQYFGPGTRLTVT.

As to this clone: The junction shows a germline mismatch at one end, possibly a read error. The CDR3, as DNA: TGCGCCAGCAGTGAGTCCCCCCGGATTAGCGATCAGCCCCAGCATTTT. Residues: CASSESPRISDQPQHF. The chain couples TRBV10-2 to TRBJ1-5; D ambiguous. The CDR3 has 16 amino acids. CDR1 WSHSY and CDR2 SAAADI come from the germline V gene.

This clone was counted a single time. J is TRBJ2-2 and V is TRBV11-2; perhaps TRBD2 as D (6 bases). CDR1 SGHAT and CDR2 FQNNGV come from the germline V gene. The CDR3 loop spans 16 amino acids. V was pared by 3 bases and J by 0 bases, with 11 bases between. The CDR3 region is CASSFTRGTNTGELFF. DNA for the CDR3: TGTGCCAGCAGCTTTACGCGGGGTACGAACACCGGGGAGCTGTTTTTT.

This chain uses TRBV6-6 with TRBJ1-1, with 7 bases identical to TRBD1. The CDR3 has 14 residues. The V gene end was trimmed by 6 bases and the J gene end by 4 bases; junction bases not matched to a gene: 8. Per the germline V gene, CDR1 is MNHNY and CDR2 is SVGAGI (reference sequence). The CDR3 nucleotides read TGTGCCAGCAGGGTAGACAGGGAAGGCACTGAAGCTTTCTTT. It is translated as CASRVDREGTEAFF.

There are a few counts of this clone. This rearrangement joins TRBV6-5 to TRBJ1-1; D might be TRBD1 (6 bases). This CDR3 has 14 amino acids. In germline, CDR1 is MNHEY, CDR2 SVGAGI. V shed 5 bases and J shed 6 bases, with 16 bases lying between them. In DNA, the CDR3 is TGTGCCAGCAGTCCCCGGGGGGGCGCCCCTGAAGCTTTCTTT. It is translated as CASSPRGGAPEAFF.

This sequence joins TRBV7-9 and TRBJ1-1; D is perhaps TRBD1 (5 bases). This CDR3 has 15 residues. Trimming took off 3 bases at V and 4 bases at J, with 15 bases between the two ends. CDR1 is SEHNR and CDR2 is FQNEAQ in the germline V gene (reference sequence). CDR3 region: CASSLGGSGTTEAFF. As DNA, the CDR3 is TGTGCCAGCAGCTTGGGGGGGAGCGGGACCACTGAAGCTTTCTTT.